Below, 27 T cell receptor beta chains from the same sample are listed, as sequenced in a study of T cell responses to AZD1222 COVID-19 vaccine. Using immunoSEQ multiplex PCR, the repertoire was profiled, and TCRdb retains in-frame clones only, with some absent. Found here are 150,000 to 200,000 clones, 92% of them singletons; the top ten hold over 1.5%. Sequenced here: peripheral blood, sampled on day 0 of AZD1222 vaccination. The receptors derive from an adult in good health.

The V gene is TRBV27, the J gene TRBJ1-2; 11 nucleotides agree with TRBD1. CDR1 and CDR2 (germline): MNHEY, SMNVEV (reference sequence). CDR3 length: 16 residues. Losses at the gene ends were 4 bases for V and 3 bases for J; bases not matched to a gene: 7. In nucleotides, the CDR3 is TGTGCCAGCAGTTCACCTCGGACAGGGGGCCACTATGGCTACACCTTC. Protein sequence: CASSSPRTGGHYGYTF.

The rearrangement uses TRBV5-1 and TRBJ2-1, with 11 positions matching TRBD2. V shed 0 bases and J 6 bases; nucleotides not matched to a gene: 11. The CDR3 contains 18 residues. Looked up from germline, CDR1 is SGHRS and CDR2 is YFSETQ. This CDR3 is CASSLVDSGRASSNEQFF. As DNA, the CDR3 is TGCGCCAGCAGCTTGGTGGATAGCGGGAGGGCCAGCAGCAATGAGCAGTTCTTC.

J is TRBJ1-2 and V is TRBV28; a weak D match, TRBD1 (5 bases). The CDR3 has 12 residues. V was cut by 5 bases and J by 5 bases, with 9 bases left in between. Germline assignment: CDR1 MDHEN and CDR2 SYDVKM. CDR3 nucleotides: TGTGCCAGCAGTACGACAGCATATGGCTACACCTTC. Its translation: CASSTTAYGYTF.

This clone was counted once. The chain carries TRBV7-3 and TRBJ2-3; D ambiguous. Trimming took off 2 bases at V and 0 bases at J, with 9 bases between the two ends. Germline CDR1 reads SGHTA; CDR2 reads FQGTGA. The CDR3 has 15 residues. As DNA, the CDR3 is TGTGCCAGCAGCTTAGCCGGATTAAGCACAGATACGCAGTATTTT. It encodes CASSLAGLSTDTQYF.

The rearrangement joins TRBV7-8 to TRBJ1-2, with TRBD1 matching 9 bases. With V trimmed by 5 bases and J by 1 base, 8 bases remained unmatched. This CDR3 is built from 16 residues. Germline CDR1 reads SGHVS; CDR2 reads FQNEAQ. The CDR3 DNA reads TGTGCCAGCAGCCTATGGGACAGGGAGGATAACTATGGCTACACCTTC. It encodes CASSLWDREDNYGYTF.

The rearrangement uses TRBV7-3 and TRBJ1-1; TRBD1 might be the D (5 bases). The germline V gene has CDR1 SGHTA and CDR2 FQGTGA. V was clipped by 8 bases and J by 0 bases, with 16 bases between them. The CDR3 spans 15 residues. The CDR3 is CASSQGGGVNTEAFF. The CDR3 DNA follows: TGTGCCAGCTCCCAGGGAGGAGGCGTGAACACTGAAGCTTTCTTT.

The genes are TRBV6-2 or TRBV6-3 and TRBJ2-2; 13 bases agree with TRBD2. The CDR3 is made up of 20 amino acids. V shed 6 bases, J shed 0 bases, and the junction held 13 bases outside the gene matches. CDR1 MNHEY and CDR2 SVGEGT come from the germline V gene. The DNA of the CDR3 is TGTGCCAGCAGCCCCGGAAAAAGGACTAGCGGGGGATCGAACACCGGGGAGCTGTTTTTT. Residues: CASSPGKRTSGGSNTGELFF.

The genes are TRBV7-2 and TRBJ2-3; a weak D match, TRBD2 (5 bases). This CDR3 spans 13 amino acids. Trimming cost V 5 bases and J 3 bases, with 9 bases left between them. Germline lookup yields CDR1 SGHTA and CDR2 FQGNSA. CDR3 in DNA: TGTGCCAGCAGCCCGGGATCAACAGATACGCAGTATTTT. Translation: CASSPGSTDTQYF.

The chain employs TRBV5-1 and TRBJ1-2; D possibly corresponds to TRBD1 (6 bases). Germline lookup yields CDR1 SGHRS and CDR2 YFSETQ. Trimming took off 4 bases at V and 1 base at J, with 8 bases between the two ends. The CDR3 spans 13 residues. CDR3 protein: CASSGQINYGYTF. The CDR3 coding sequence is TGCGCCAGCAGCGGACAGATTAACTATGGCTACACCTTC.

This clone showed up just a few times. The genes are TRBV18 and TRBJ2-4; no clear D gene. Between the trimmed V and J ends, which lost 3 bases and 6 bases, there was a span of 15 bases. In germline, CDR1 is KGHSH, CDR2 LQKENI. The CDR3 runs to 15 residues. The CDR3 sequence: CASSPLPLAGNIQYF. The CDR3 DNA sequence: TGTGCCAGCTCACCTCTCCCCCTGGCCGGAAACATTCAGTACTTC.

The sample holds one count of this clone. J is TRBJ2-1 and V is TRBV18; 8 bases match TRBD1. The CDR3 covers 15 residues. Looked up from germline, CDR1 is KGHSH and CDR2 is LQKENI. Trimming at V came to 6 bases and at J to 2 bases, leaving 6 bases not matched to a gene. This CDR3 reads CASSPDRDPYNEQFF. The CDR3 nucleotides are TGTGCCAGCTCGCCGGACAGGGACCCCTACAATGAGCAGTTCTTC.

The chain carries TRBV7-9 and TRBJ1-1; no firm D call. The ends were cut back, 0 bases at V and 1 base at J, with 12 bases in the middle. The CDR3 loop spans 16 amino acids. The germline V gene has CDR1 SEHNR and CDR2 FQNEAQ (reference sequence). The DNA of the CDR3 is TGTGCCAGCAGCTTAGCCCGGGTCAATTCGAACACTGAAGCTTTCTTT. Protein sequence: CASSLARVNSNTEAFF.

The J gene is TRBJ2-2, the V gene TRBV3-1 (or the pseudogene TRBV3-2); 10 bases map to TRBD1. V lost 6 bases and J lost 4; bases outside the gene matches: 2. The CDR3 is made up of 14 amino acids. Germline assignment: CDR1 LGHDT and CDR2 YNNKEL (reference sequence). The CDR3 is CASSDRGRTGELFF. The CDR3 nucleotides read TGTGCCAGCAGTGACAGGGGGCGCACCGGGGAGCTGTTTTTT.

V is TRBV6-5 and J is TRBJ1-2; TRBD1 matches 7 bases. This CDR3 is built from 15 residues. Germline CDR1 MNHEY, CDR2 SVGAGI. V was clipped by 7 bases and J by 4 bases; unmatched bases: 12. For the CDR3, the DNA is TGTGCCAGCAACGCACAGGGGCCGGCTTTCTATGGCTACACCTTC. Amino acid sequence: CASNAQGPAFYGYTF.

V gene TRBV5-4 combines with J gene TRBJ1-1; 7 bases agree with TRBD1. CDR1 and CDR2 from the germline V gene are SGHNT and YYREEE (reference sequence). J was trimmed by 1 base and V by 4 bases; bases with no gene match: 10. The CDR3 sequence is 16 residues long. The CDR3 reads CASSPFGTAKNTEAFF. The CDR3 DNA reads TGTGCCAGCAGCCCTTTTGGGACAGCCAAGAACACTGAAGCTTTCTTT. The full variable domain, completed using reference TRBV5-4 and TRBJ1-1, is ETGVTQSPTHLIKTRGQQVTLRCSSQSGHNTVSWYQQALGQGPQFIFQYYREEENGRGNFPPRFSGLQFPNYSSELNVNALELDDSALYLCASSPFGTAKNTEAFFGQGTRLTVV.

A word on this clone: This specimen includes other DNA sequences encoding the same CDR3. The CDR3 protein is CASSLRGGSYEQYF. The CDR3 nucleotides read TGTGCCAGCAGTTTAAGGGGAGGGTCCTACGAGCAGTACTTC. The V and J genes are TRBV27 and TRBJ2-7, with 7 bases lining up with TRBD2. The germline V gene encodes CDR1 MNHEY and CDR2 SMNVEV (reference sequence). The CDR3 contains 14 residues. The junction had 2 bases not matched to a gene; V was cut back by 2 bases and J by 1 base.

This chain connects TRBV18 to TRBJ1-6, with TRBD1 identical over 10 bases. Germline V gene sequence: CDR1 KGHSH, CDR2 LQKENI. Germline trimming cut 3 bases from V and 9 bases from J; bases unmatched to any gene: 2. The CDR3 is 14 residues long. CDR3 in DNA: TGTGCCAGCTCACCCGACAGGGGGCGTTCACCCCTCCACTTT. Its translation is CASSPDRGRSPLHF.

This rearrangement joins TRBV29-1 to TRBJ2-7, with 8 bases that match TRBD2. This CDR3 spans 12 amino acids. J gave up 2 bases and V 6 bases, and 3 bases lay outside the gene matches. Germline CDR1 is SQVTM and CDR2 is ANQGSEA. The CDR3 DNA reads TGCAGCGTCCGGGGGGGGCCCTACGAGCAGTACTTC. Residues: CSVRGGPYEQYF.

V usage is TRBV2 and J usage is TRBJ1-1, with a weak D call TRBD1 (6 bases). V lost 3 bases and J 0 bases, leaving 11 bases between the germline ends. CDR3 length: 15 residues. Germline V gene data show CDR1 as SNHLY and CDR2 as FYNNEI. CDR3 coding DNA: TGTGCCAGCAGTGATGAGGGGGGCTTGAACACTGAAGCTTTCTTT. It encodes CASSDEGGLNTEAFF.

J is TRBJ1-6 and V is TRBV9; D possibly corresponds to TRBD1 (6 bases). V was pared by 7 bases and J by 10 bases, with 18 bases between. The germline V gene has CDR1 SGDLS and CDR2 YYNGEE. The CDR3 has 14 residues. The CDR3 reads CASSSAGAGSPLHF. CDR3 DNA: TGTGCCAGCTCATCTGCGGGGGCAGGATCACCCCTCCACTTT.

The CDR3 region is CATSSGEVYYNEQFF. The CDR3 DNA follows: TGTGCCACCTCCTCCGGGGAGGTTTACTACAATGAGCAGTTCTTC. The V and J genes are TRBV19 and TRBJ2-1; a weak D match, TRBD2 (6 bases). V lost 10 bases and J 3 bases, leaving 19 bases between the germline ends. This CDR3 spans 15 amino acids. Germline-derived CDR1 and CDR2 are LNHDA and SQIVND (reference sequence).

The chain carries TRBV5-4 and TRBJ2-3, with D unresolved. Trimming removed 2 bases from V and 3 bases from J, with 7 bases in between. The CDR3 runs 13 residues. CDR1 SGHNT and CDR2 YYREEE come from the germline V gene (reference sequence). DNA for the CDR3: TGTGCCAGCAGCTTTCAGGCAACAGATACGCAGTATTTT. Amino acids: CASSFQATDTQYF.

This chain links TRBV4-1 with TRBJ1-4; no definite D call. CDR1 is MGHRA, CDR2 YSYEKL, per germline. Trimming left V 4 bases short and J 5 bases short, with 11 bases between. The CDR3 is 14 amino acids. CDR3 nucleotide sequence: TGCGCCAGCAGCCCCGGCTTCAGGAATGAAAAACTGTTTTTT. It specifies CASSPGFRNEKLFF.

The V call is TRBV27, the J call TRBJ2-7; D may correspond to TRBD1 or TRBD2 (5 bases each). V lost 2 bases and J lost 2, with 13 bases in between. Germline V gene sequence: CDR1 MNHEY, CDR2 SMNVEV (reference sequence). This CDR3 comprises 15 residues. The CDR3 here is CASSLKFWGTYEQYF. For the CDR3, the DNA is TGTGCCAGCAGTTTAAAGTTTTGGGGGACCTACGAGCAGTACTTC.

This clone was detected only once. This chain's CDR3 is CASSPQGARFYGYTF. CDR3 nucleotides: TGTGCCAGCAGTCCACAGGGGGCGCGATTCTATGGCTACACCTTC. The V and J genes are TRBV27 and TRBJ1-2; TRBD1 matches 9 bases. CDR3 length: 15 residues. Germline V lookup: CDR1 MNHEY, CDR2 SMNVEV (reference sequence). V was pared by 5 bases and J by 4 bases, with 8 bases of the junction left unmatched.

The rearrangement uses TRBV2 and TRBJ2-7; 10 nucleotides agree with TRBD1. V shed 5 bases, J shed 0 bases, and the junction held 1 base outside the gene matches. Germline CDR1 and CDR2: SNHLY and FYNNEI. The CDR3 has 14 residues. DNA of the CDR3: TGTGCCAGCAGTAGGGACAGGGGCTCCTACGAGCAGTACTTC. This encodes CASSRDRGSYEQYF.

This clone was detected once. This sequence joins TRBV9 and TRBJ2-1; possible D gene TRBD2, 6 bases. The CDR3 length is 16 residues. In germline, CDR1 is SGDLS, CDR2 YYNGEE. V was trimmed by 0 bases and J by 3 bases, leaving 13 bases between them. CDR3 in amino acids: CASSVGTSLLYNEQFF. Here the CDR3 DNA reads TGTGCCAGCAGCGTAGGAACTAGCCTACTCTACAATGAGCAGTTCTTC.